The entry below describes one T cell receptor beta chain. These data are taken from a study of control samples from healthy donors and cancer patients. The CDR3 totals 14 residues. Trimming took 5 bases from V and 4 from J; bases not matched to a gene: 5. Germline values: CDR1 SEHNR, CDR2 FQNEAQ (reference sequence). Repertoires were generated with immunoSEQ multiplex PCR, while TCRdb's copy carries only in-frame clones and drops some. The sample yields about 160,000 clones, about 95% seen once. The chain recombines TRBV7-9 with TRBJ1-5; TRBD1 aligns across 7 bases. The sequenced sample consisted of PBMCs. This sequence was found in a man aged 55 to 70 with colorectal cancer. The DNA for the CDR3 is TGTGCCAGCAGCCCGACAGGGTGGAATCAGCCCCAGCATTTT. This encodes CASSPTGWNQPQHF.